Listed here are 21 T cell receptor beta chains from one sample, sequenced in a study of blood T cell repertoires in COVID-19. Measured with immunoSEQ multiplex PCR; TCRdb has only the in-frame clones, and not every one. The sample shows approximately 390,000 clones, roughly 86% of them seen only once. Sequenced sample: PBMCs or T cells enriched from blood (not recorded which). The origin of the receptors is a woman aged 40 to 55 with acute COVID-19.

The J gene is TRBJ2-5, the V gene TRBV11-2; 12 bases line up with TRBD2. The CDR3 is made up of 16 amino acids. V gave up 8 bases and J gave up 1 base; unmatched junction bases: 8. Germline-derived CDR1 and CDR2 are SGHAT and FQNNGV. Written as DNA, the CDR3 is TGTGCCAGCCAAACCGGGACTAGCGGGTTCCAAGAGACCCAGTACTTC. This translates into CASQTGTSGFQETQYF.

The chain combines TRBV6-5 with TRBJ2-7, with 7 bases lining up with TRBD1. The germline CDR1 and CDR2 sequences are MNHEY and SVGAGI. CDR3 length equals 14 residues. The ends lost 5 bases at V and 3 bases at J; junction bases unmatched: 7. CDR3 bases: TGTGCCAGCAGTAAGGGACAGACTAACTACGAGCAGTACTTC. It yields the protein CASSKGQTNYEQYF.

The J gene is TRBJ1-1, the V gene TRBV12-3 or TRBV12-4; weak D call: TRBD1 (6 bases). V was shortened by 5 bases and J by 4 bases, with 8 bases between the two germline ends. The CDR3 runs to 12 residues. The CDR3 region is CASSIQGTEAFF. CDR3 nucleotides: TGTGCCAGCAGTATACAGGGCACTGAAGCTTTCTTT.

This sequence joins TRBV4-1 and TRBJ2-7, with a weak D call TRBD1 (6 bases). V gave up 3 bases and J gave up 2 bases, with 11 bases separating them. Looked up from germline, CDR1 is MGHRA and CDR2 is YSYEKL. This CDR3 has 14 amino acids. The CDR3 DNA sequence: TGCGCCAGCAGCCATCGGACAGCCACCTACGAGCAGTACTTC. It is translated as CASSHRTATYEQYF.

This chain connects TRBV2 to TRBJ2-3; TRBD2 matches at 8 bases. The CDR3 covers 16 residues. V shed 4 bases, J shed 3 bases, and the junction held 9 bases outside the gene matches. Germline CDR1 and CDR2: SNHLY and FYNNEI. CDR3 bases: TGTGCCAGCAGTGGCCAAACGGGGGGGCCAACAGATACGCAGTATTTT. Translating gives CASSGQTGGPTDTQYF.

The chain joins TRBV6-1 to TRBJ2-7; 9 bases map to TRBD1. Trimming took 4 bases from V and 6 from J; bases not matched to a gene: 13. Per the germline V gene, CDR1 is MNHNS and CDR2 is SASEGT. CDR3 length equals 16 residues. This chain's CDR3 is CASSVGQGMSQFEQYF. The CDR3 nucleotides read TGTGCCAGCAGTGTGGGACAGGGAATGAGCCAGTTCGAGCAGTACTTC.

This clone appeared a few times. The chain combines TRBV18 with TRBJ1-2, with D possibly TRBD1 on 6 matching bases. CDR3 length: 15 residues. Germline V gives CDR1 KGHSH, CDR2 LQKENI. Deletions cut 2 bases from V and 4 bases from J, with 14 bases between. The CDR3 loop is CASSPGEARGYGYTF. CDR3 DNA sequence: TGTGCCAGCTCACCAGGGGAAGCCAGGGGCTATGGCTACACCTTC.

CDR3 in amino acids: CASSLFIAGNTGELFF. CDR3 DNA sequence: TGTGCCAGCAGCTTATTTATAGCGGGGAACACCGGGGAGCTGTTTTTT. The chain links TRBV7-9 to TRBJ2-2, with TRBD2 matching 7 bases. Per the germline V gene, CDR1 is SEHNR and CDR2 is FQNEAQ (reference sequence). The trim removed 2 bases at V and 1 base at J, leaving 4 bases unmatched. This CDR3 is built from 16 residues.

This chain uses TRBV4-2 with TRBJ2-1; 10 bases agree with TRBD2. The CDR3 contains 19 residues. Trimming at V came to 4 bases and at J to 2 bases, leaving 14 bases not matched to a gene. Germline loops: CDR1 LGHNA, CDR2 YNFKEQ. CDR3 in amino acids: CASSLYFTGTSEPYNEQFF. As DNA, the CDR3 is TGTGCCAGCAGCCTATATTTTACCGGGACTAGCGAACCCTACAATGAGCAGTTCTTC.

This rearrangement joins TRBV25-1 to TRBJ2-2, with 8 bases that match TRBD2. Germline values: CDR1 MGHDK, CDR2 SYGVNS. The J segment lost 5 bases and the V segment lost 6 bases, leaving 5 bases of the junction unmatched. CDR3 length equals 14 residues. CDR3 loop: CASRSGGATGELFF. The CDR3 nucleotides read TGTGCCAGCAGAAGCGGGGGAGCTACCGGGGAGCTGTTTTTT. Full variable domain (outside the CDR3, taken from reference TRBV25-1 and TRBJ2-2): EADIYQTPRYLVIGTGKKITLECSQTMGHDKMYWYQQDPGMELHLIHYSYGVNSTEKGDLSSESTVSRIRTEHFPLTLESARPSHTSQYLCASRSGGATGELFFGEGSRLTVL.

The chain has TRBV11-2 and TRBJ1-2, with D tentatively TRBD1 (6 bases). The germline gives CDR1 SGHAT, CDR2 FQNNGV. V was shortened by 5 bases and J by 5 bases, with 18 bases between the two germline ends. The CDR3 is 15 residues long. Written as DNA, the CDR3 is TGTGCCAGCAGCATCAAACCGGGACACATTTATGGCTACACCTTC. Translating it yields CASSIKPGHIYGYTF.

The chain carries TRBV11-2 and TRBJ2-5; TRBD2 aligns across 10 bases. This CDR3 has 16 amino acids. Germline V gene sequence: CDR1 SGHAT, CDR2 FQNNGV. The V and J ends lost 6 bases and 2 bases, in that order; junction bases with no gene match: 9. For the CDR3, the DNA is TGTGCCAGCAGTCACATTCTAGCGGGGGTACAAGAGACCCAGTACTTC. It yields the protein CASSHILAGVQETQYF.

This clone came up once. The chain has TRBV4-1 and TRBJ2-2; 9 nucleotides agree with TRBD2. Losses at the gene ends were 4 bases for V and 6 bases for J; bases not matched to a gene: 6. CDR1 and CDR2 from the germline V gene are MGHRA and YSYEKL. The CDR3 extends over 15 amino acids. The CDR3 loop reads CASSLLAGGPGELFF. CDR3 nucleotide sequence: TGCGCCAGCAGCCTGCTGGCGGGGGGGCCCGGGGAGCTGTTTTTT.

The chain couples TRBV12-3 or TRBV12-4 to TRBJ1-1, with D uncertain. The V gene lost 5 bases and the J gene lost 5 bases, with 9 bases spanning the gap. This CDR3 region has 12 residues. The CDR3 DNA reads TGTGCCAGCAGTCCTACCCTGACTGAAGCTTTCTTT. This encodes CASSPTLTEAFF.

The chain carries TRBV7-6 and TRBJ2-1, with 8 nucleotides matching TRBD2. The germline V gene has CDR1 SGHVS and CDR2 FNYEAQ. V lost 1 base to trimming and J lost 3 bases; unmatched junction nucleotides: 2. The CDR3 runs to 15 residues. In nucleotides, the CDR3 is TGTGCCAGCAGCTTAGACCGGGAGGGCTACAATGAGCAGTTCTTC. Translating gives CASSLDREGYNEQFF.

The chain couples TRBV6-1 to TRBJ2-7; D is possibly TRBD2 (5 bases). Germline V gives CDR1 MNHNS, CDR2 SASEGT. This CDR3 comprises 14 residues. The V gene lost 1 base and the J gene lost 2 bases, with 9 bases spanning the gap. The CDR3 sequence: CASSEVPGTYEQYF. The CDR3 bases are TGTGCCAGCAGTGAAGTTCCCGGGACCTACGAGCAGTACTTC.

The V call is TRBV9, the J call TRBJ2-2; D gene unclear. The germline gives CDR1 SGDLS, CDR2 YYNGEE. The germline V and J ends were trimmed by 4 bases and 4 bases, with 5 bases remaining between them. CDR3 length equals 12 residues. CDR3 sequence reads: CASSPLTGELFF. The CDR3 DNA sequence: TGTGCCAGCAGCCCCCTCACCGGGGAGCTGTTTTTT.

CDR3: CASSPEDLSNEKLFF. The CDR3 DNA follows: TGCGCCAGCAGCCCGGAGGACCTTTCTAATGAAAAACTGTTTTTT. The chain has TRBV5-1 and TRBJ1-4; no firm D call. V was clipped by 4 bases and J by 3 bases, with 13 bases between them. The CDR3 sequence is 15 residues long. Germline V gene data show CDR1 as SGHRS and CDR2 as YFSETQ.

J is TRBJ2-7 and V is TRBV5-1; the D gene is possibly TRBD1 (6 bases). Germline-derived CDR1 and CDR2 are SGHRS and YFSETQ. Trimming removed 5 bases from V and 6 bases from J, with 15 bases in between. The CDR3 spans 13 residues. Written as DNA, the CDR3 is TGCGCCAGCAGGGGGGATGGACAGACCGAGCAGTACTTC. Amino acid sequence: CASRGDGQTEQYF.

The CDR3, as DNA: TGTGCCAGCAGCCAAGACCGCGGGGGGGATGACCGGGAGCTGTTTTTT. The encoded protein is CASSQDRGGDDRELFF. The V gene is TRBV7-9, the J gene TRBJ2-2; the match to TRBD2 covers 9 bases. Germline V gene lookup returns CDR1 SEHNR and CDR2 FQNEAQ (reference sequence). The CDR3 has 16 amino acids. V dropped 5 bases and J dropped 9; count of bases not matched to a gene: 13.

The J gene is TRBJ2-7, the V gene TRBV19, with D tentatively TRBD1 (6 bases). Germline-derived CDR1 and CDR2 are LNHDA and SQIVND (reference sequence). V was trimmed by 5 bases and J by 3 bases, leaving 11 bases between them. The CDR3 spans 13 residues. This CDR3 reads CASSAGQFYEQYF. The CDR3 DNA is TGTGCCAGTAGTGCCGGACAGTTCTACGAGCAGTACTTC.